The 3 T cell receptor beta chains given below trace back to one sample, sequenced in a study of blood T cell repertoires in COVID-19. Method: immunoSEQ multiplex PCR; TCRdb's copy keeps in-frame clones and lacks some. The sample has around 330,000 clones, less than 85% seen once; the top ten hold about 2%. The sequencing sample was made of PBMCs or T cells enriched from blood (not recorded which). These receptors all come from a woman aged 25 to 45 who had been exposed to COVID-19.

The chain has TRBV5-4 and TRBJ1-2; D gene unclear. The germline V gene encodes CDR1 SGHNT and CDR2 YYREEE (reference sequence). The ends were cut back, 1 base at V and 4 bases at J, with 11 bases in the middle. The CDR3 extends over 14 amino acids. CDR3 in amino acids: CASSLRGSGYGYTF. The CDR3 DNA reads TGTGCCAGCAGCTTGCGAGGGTCCGGCTATGGCTACACCTTC.

J is TRBJ1-2 and V is TRBV30; 7 bases map to TRBD1. Unmatched junction bases numbered 7, after V lost 4 bases and J lost 2 bases. The germline V gene encodes CDR1 GTSNPN and CDR2 SVGIG (reference sequence). There are 14 residues in the CDR3. As DNA, the CDR3 is TGTGCCTGGACTCATATACAGGGGAACTATGGCTACACCTTC. Translating gives CAWTHIQGNYGYTF.

This rearrangement joins TRBV9 to TRBJ1-4; TRBD1 matches at 11 bases. Germline V CDR1 and CDR2: SGDLS, YYNGEE. CDR3 length equals 15 residues. V lost 0 bases and J lost 7; bases outside the gene matches: 2. The CDR3 sequence: CASSVGTGGGEKLFF. In DNA, the CDR3 is TGTGCCAGCAGCGTAGGGACAGGGGGCGGTGAAAAACTGTTTTTT.